This T cell receptor (beta chain) is from a study of spatial heterogeneity in lung cancer. Individually, TCR cDNA molecules were each labelled with a unique molecular identifier. From the 5' RACE reads, TCRdb called clonotypes with MiXCR, one entry per CDR3 protein. The sample lists over 200 distinct CDR3 sequences, approximately 52% occurring once. As regards this clonotype: This beta chain represents an off-target read in a library built for alpha chains; its size is of limited meaning.

Noted time point: sample taken at primary tumor resection. The CDR3 runs to 18 residues. V lost 4 bases and J 2 bases, leaving 22 bases between the germline ends. The specimen comprised normal lung tissue next to the tumor, sampled at surgery. J is TRBJ2-3 and V is TRBV12-3 or TRBV12-4, with D maybe TRBD2 (6 bases). The TCR sequence derives from a male donor with early-stage non-small cell lung cancer. This CDR3 reads CASSSPAYSGLFTDTQYF. The DNA of the CDR3 is TGTGCCAGCAGTTCCCCCGCCTATTCGGGACTCTTCACAGATACGCAGTATTTT.